The clone carrying this TCR beta chain appeared many times. Germline CDR1 SGDLS, CDR2 YYNGEE. The CDR3 contains 13 residues. Trimming shortened V by 0 bases and J by 5 bases, and 6 bases separated the two germline ends. This sample is part of a study of regulatory T cells in long-lasting Graves disease. The TCR beta library used iRepertoire HTBI primers with Arm-PCR amplification of CDR3. TCRdb itself ran the multiplex PCR reads through MiXCR, one entry per CDR3 protein. This table has roughly 530,000 distinct CDR3 sequences, approximately 16% appearing once. Sample time point: newly diagnosed GD, antithyroid drugs for less than 3 months. Making the TCR library involved RNA that had been extracted from PBMCs. These sequences were also reported in another study, on T cells in Graves' hyperthyroidism and ophthalmopathy. That work adds: The HTBI primer set served for first-round RT-PCR of the TCR CDR3.

The source of this sequence is a woman aged 35-65 years with Graves disease. Sequencing used peripheral blood mononuclear cells (PBMCs), obtained at new diagnosis, from a patient treated with antithyroid drugs. This chain uses TRBV9 with TRBJ1-5; D remains unclear. The CDR3 DNA reads as TGTGCCAGCAGCGTAGATGGTGATCAGCCCCAGCATTTT. Encoded protein: CASSVDGDQPQHF. The full variable domain, in which reference TRBV9 and TRBJ1-5 provide the parts outside the CDR3, is DSGVTQTPKHLITATGQRVTLRCSPRSGDLSVYWYQQSLDQGLQFLIQYYNGEERAKGNILERFSAQQFPDLHSELNLSSLELGDSALYFCASSVDGDQPQHFGDGTRLSIL.